The rows below give T cell receptor beta chains drawn from one sample of a study of blood T cell repertoires in COVID-19. Generated by immunoSEQ multiplex PCR, the TCRdb table keeps only in-frame clones and is missing some. The table shows under 250,000 clones, with approximately 90% occurring only once. Material for sequencing was PBMCs or T cells enriched from blood (not recorded which). These receptors all come from a woman in her thirties with acute COVID-19. Both conserved end residues are part of each CDR3. Fields, in order: CDR3 protein, CDR3 DNA, D gene, V gene, clone size, J gene. D genes are given only for firm matches. The size entry is marked missing in some rows and otherwise reads once, few, many or a size class.

CDR3 protein: CASSPGGAGNTIYF
CDR3 DNA: TGCGCCAGCAGCCCGGGGGGAGCTGGAAACACCATATATTTT
D gene: .
V gene: TRBV4-3
clone size: .
J gene: TRBJ1-3

CDR3 protein: CASSRTGTKLDTQYF
CDR3 DNA: TGTGCCAGCAGCCGAACCGGGACTAAATTAGATACGCAGTATTTT
D gene: TRBD2
V gene: TRBV9
clone size: .
J gene: TRBJ2-3

CDR3 protein: CASSIGWGPQETQYF
CDR3 DNA: TGTGCCAGTAGTATAGGTTGGGGGCCCCAAGAGACCCAGTACTTC
D gene: .
V gene: TRBV19
clone size: .
J gene: TRBJ2-5

CDR3 protein: CASSQVNRDRGLYGYTF
CDR3 DNA: TGTGCCAGCAGCCAAGTAAACCGGGACAGGGGCCTCTATGGCTACACCTTC
D gene: TRBD1
V gene: TRBV14
clone size: .
J gene: TRBJ1-2

CDR3 protein: CASSYTPGAQPQHF
CDR3 DNA: TGTGCCAGCAGTTACACACCAGGGGCCCAGCCCCAGCATTTT
D gene: .
V gene: TRBV6-5
clone size: .
J gene: TRBJ1-5

CDR3 protein: CASSQTAQASTDTQYF
CDR3 DNA: TGCGCCAGCAGCCAAACCGCCCAGGCTTCAACAGATACGCAGTATTTT
D gene: .
V gene: TRBV4-3
clone size: .
J gene: TRBJ2-3

CDR3 protein: CASSFGGKNIQYF
CDR3 DNA: TGTGCCAGCAGTTTTGGAGGAAAAAACATTCAGTACTTC
D gene: .
V gene: TRBV12-3/TRBV12-4
clone size: few
J gene: TRBJ2-4

CDR3 protein: CASSITDSVYNIETQYF
CDR3 DNA: TGTGCCAGTAGTATAACGGACAGTGTCTATAATATAGAGACCCAGTACTTC
D gene: .
V gene: TRBV19
clone size: .
J gene: TRBJ2-5

CDR3 protein: CASSLDQGSYGYTF
CDR3 DNA: TGTGCCAGCAGCTTAGATCAGGGGAGCTATGGCTACACCTTC
D gene: .
V gene: TRBV11-2
clone size: .
J gene: TRBJ1-2

CDR3 protein: CASSEQGAIAIQYF
CDR3 DNA: TGTGCCAGCAGTGAACAAGGGGCGATTGCCATTCAGTACTTC
D gene: .
V gene: TRBV2
clone size: .
J gene: TRBJ2-4

CDR3 protein: CASSLDGYNEQFF
CDR3 DNA: TGTGCCAGCAGCTTGGACGGTTACAATGAGCAGTTCTTC
D gene: .
V gene: TRBV5-6
clone size: .
J gene: TRBJ2-1

CDR3 protein: CASSQGGLKQYF
CDR3 DNA: TGTGCCAGCAGCCAAGGGGGACTGAAGCAGTACTTC
D gene: .
V gene: TRBV14
clone size: few
J gene: TRBJ2-7

CDR3 protein: CASRGTEGARGYTF
CDR3 DNA: TGTGCCAGCAGGGGGACTGAGGGGGCCCGAGGCTACACCTTC
D gene: TRBD1
V gene: TRBV6-5
clone size: .
J gene: TRBJ1-2